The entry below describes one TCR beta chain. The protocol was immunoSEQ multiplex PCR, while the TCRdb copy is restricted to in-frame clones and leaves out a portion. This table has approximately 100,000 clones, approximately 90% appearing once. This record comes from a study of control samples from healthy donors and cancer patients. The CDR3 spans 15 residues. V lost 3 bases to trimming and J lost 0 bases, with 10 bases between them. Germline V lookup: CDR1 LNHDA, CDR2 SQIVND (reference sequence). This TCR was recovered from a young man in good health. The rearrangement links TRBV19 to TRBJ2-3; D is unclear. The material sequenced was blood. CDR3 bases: TGTGCCAGTAGTATTGTAGCCTCTAGCACAGATACGCAGTATTTT. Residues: CASSIVASSTDTQYF. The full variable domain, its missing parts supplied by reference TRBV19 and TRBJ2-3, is DGGITQSPKYLFRKEGQNVTLSCEQNLNHDAMYWYRQDPGQGLRLIYYSQIVNDFQKGDIAEGYSVSREKKESFPLTVTSAQKNPTAFYLCASSIVASSTDTQYFGPGTRLTVL.